One sample yielded the 27 T cell receptor beta chains listed below, sequenced in a study of T-cell reconstitution after alpha-beta-depleted transplantation in children. For TCRbeta, the library was prepared with unique molecular identifiers. TCRdb passed the PCR reads through MiXCR, listing each CDR3 protein once. The table includes 500,000 or so distinct CDR3 sequences, approximately 10% detected once. The sequences come from PBMCs, mostly from graft donor cells, collected 180 days after TCRalphabeta/CD19-depleted stem cell transplant. The receptors originated from a female patient aged 2-9 years who had a stem cell transplant for aplastic anemia, so the T cells may come from the graft donor.

The genes are TRBV18 and TRBJ1-1, with 7 bases matching TRBD1. The length of the CDR3 is 16 residues. Trimming cost V 3 bases and J 3 bases; bases outside gene matches: 10. From germline, CDR1 is KGHSH and CDR2 LQKENI. For the CDR3, the DNA is TGTGCCAGCTCACCCGACAGTTTAAGGGGGCACACTGAAGCTTTCTTT. This sequence encodes CASSPDSLRGHTEAFF.

This clonotype has just a few counts. The rearrangement links TRBV20-1 to TRBJ1-2; D uncertain. This CDR3 comprises 15 residues. Trimming pared 3 bases from V and 7 bases from J, leaving 21 bases between. CDR1 and CDR2 (germline): DFQATT, SNEGSKA (reference sequence). The CDR3 nucleotides are TGCAGTGCTAGGGCGGGGTCCCTCGCCGGAGCTGGCTACACCTTC. Encoded protein: CSARAGSLAGAGYTF.

This chain uses TRBV14 with TRBJ2-1; 8 bases are a match to TRBD1. The CDR3 is 16 residues long. The J segment lost 5 bases and the V segment lost 4 bases, leaving 10 bases of the junction unmatched. The V gene's germline CDR1 is SGHDN and CDR2 FVKESK. CDR3 nucleotide sequence: TGTGCCAGCAGCCCTCTCGCAGGGGGCACCCACAATGAGCAGTTCTTC. It specifies CASSPLAGGTHNEQFF. Using reference TRBV14 and TRBJ2-1 for the parts outside the CDR3, the full variable domain is EAGVTQFPSHSVIEKGQTVTLRCDPISGHDNLYWYRRVMGKEIKFLLHFVKESKQDESGMPNNRFLAERTGGTYSTLKVQPAELEDSGVYFCASSPLAGGTHNEQFFGPGTRLTVL.

The V gene is TRBV7-7, the J gene TRBJ2-5; D is undetermined. The CDR3 is made up of 15 amino acids. V dropped 5 bases and J dropped 2 bases, with 15 bases sitting between them. CDR1 and CDR2 (germline): SSHAT, FNYEAQ (reference sequence). The CDR3 reads CASSHSDEVQETQYF. The CDR3 coding sequence is TGTGCCAGCAGCCACTCGGACGAGGTGCAAGAGACCCAGTACTTC.

The rearrangement links TRBV29-1 to TRBJ1-2; no reliable D call. Germline V gives CDR1 SQVTM, CDR2 ANQGSEA. This CDR3 region has 11 residues. V dropped 6 bases and J dropped 4 bases, with 9 bases sitting between them. CDR3 sequence: CSVPGVYGYTF. DNA for the CDR3: TGCAGCGTCCCTGGAGTCTATGGCTACACCTTC.

The V and J genes are TRBV29-1 and TRBJ2-4; 9 nucleotides match TRBD1. Trimming at V came to 4 bases and at J to 9 bases, leaving 7 bases not matched to a gene. This CDR3 comprises 13 residues. The germline V gene has CDR1 SQVTM and CDR2 ANQGSEA. CDR3 amino acids: CSVGGTGPSIQYF. Written as DNA, the CDR3 is TGCAGCGTTGGGGGGACAGGGCCGAGCATTCAGTACTTC.

This clonotype was found many times. The rearrangement joins TRBV5-1 to TRBJ2-1, with 10 positions matching TRBD2. J lost 6 bases, V lost 4 bases, and 10 bases had no gene match. Germline V gene lookup returns CDR1 SGHRS and CDR2 YFSETQ. There are 16 residues in the CDR3. CDR3 region: CASSITGLATANEQFF. The CDR3 DNA reads as TGCGCCAGCAGCATTACGGGACTAGCGACCGCCAATGAGCAGTTCTTC.

This sequence joins TRBV28 and TRBJ2-5, with 7 bases fitting TRBD1. The CDR3 length is 14 residues. J gave up 7 bases and V 2 bases, and 7 bases lay outside the gene matches. Germline loops: CDR1 MDHEN, CDR2 SYDVKM. As DNA, the CDR3 is TGTGCCAGCAGTTTACGACAGGGTCCGGCGACCCAGTACTTC. This codes for CASSLRQGPATQYF.

This clonotype has just a few counts. This rearrangement joins TRBV7-2 to TRBJ1-1; maybe TRBD1 (5 bases). V was pared by 1 base and J by 3 bases, with 12 bases between. Germline CDR1 SGHTA, CDR2 FQGNSA. This CDR3 region has 15 residues. CDR3 region: CASSLVLWGDTEAFF. The CDR3 DNA follows: TGTGCCAGCAGCTTAGTCCTTTGGGGGGACACTGAAGCTTTCTTT.

This clonotype was seen a handful of times. The chain joins TRBV20-1 to TRBJ2-3, with TRBD2 identical over 10 bases. The V gene's germline CDR1 is DFQATT and CDR2 SNEGSKA (reference sequence). The ends lost 0 bases at V and 6 bases at J; junction bases unmatched: 15. The CDR3 runs to 18 residues. The CDR3 DNA sequence: TGCAGTGCTAGAGATCGAATTCGGAGCGGGGGGGCAGGGGATACGCAGTATTTT. It encodes CSARDRIRSGGAGDTQYF.

This clonotype was picked up a small number of times. The V call is TRBV18, the J call TRBJ2-7; D tentatively reads TRBD1 or TRBD2 (5 bases each). This CDR3 comprises 15 residues. Germline V CDR1 and CDR2: KGHSH, LQKENI. The V end lost 6 bases, the J end lost 1 base, and 16 bases lay between the germline ends. The CDR3 loop reads CASSPGGVPSYEQYV. The CDR3 bases are TGTGCCAGCTCCCCTGGGGGAGTTCCTTCCTACGAGCAGTACGTC.

V and J are TRBV10-3 and TRBJ2-2; TRBD2 matches 8 bases. V lost 5 bases, J lost 6 bases, and 14 bases stayed unmatched. The CDR3 loop spans 17 amino acids. Germline V gene data show CDR1 as ENHRY and CDR2 as SYGVKD. In DNA form, the CDR3 reads TGTGCCATCAGTAATAGGATGGGACTAGGGTCTTCCGGGGAGCTGTTTTTT. It yields the protein CAISNRMGLGSSGELFF.

This clonotype was seen many times. This rearrangement joins TRBV29-1 to TRBJ2-7; D possibly corresponds to TRBD1 (5 bases). Deletions cut 6 bases from V and 4 bases from J, with 13 bases between. Germline CDR1 reads SQVTM; CDR2 reads ANQGSEA. The CDR3 is 12 residues long. The CDR3 coding sequence is TGCAGCGTACAAACCACAGGTTACGAGCAGTACTTC. Translated, it gives CSVQTTGYEQYF.

This clonotype appeared many times. The chain uses TRBV7-3 and TRBJ2-4; 7 bases fit TRBD1. The V gene's germline CDR1 is SGHTA and CDR2 FQGTGA. The CDR3 extends over 16 amino acids. With V trimmed by 5 bases and J by 0 bases, 7 bases remained unmatched. CDR3 loop: CASSRPGTVAKNIQYF. The CDR3, as DNA: TGTGCCAGCAGCCGACCAGGGACAGTAGCCAAAAACATTCAGTACTTC.

The table lists this clonotype with many counts. This chain uses TRBV12-3 or TRBV12-4 with TRBJ2-1; possible D gene TRBD1, 6 bases. The CDR3 consists of 15 residues. V was cut by 6 bases and J by 4 bases, with 16 bases left in between. CDR3 nucleotide sequence: TGTGCCAGCAGCCTACGGACAGCAGCATACAATGAGCAGTTCTTC. This encodes CASSLRTAAYNEQFF.

This clonotype was seen a handful of times. V and J are TRBV20-1 and TRBJ2-5, with TRBD1 as a possible D gene (5 bases). Germline V CDR1 and CDR2: DFQATT, SNEGSKA (reference sequence). V lost 5 bases to trimming and J lost 1 base, with 17 bases between them. The CDR3 contains 15 residues. CDR3 nucleotide sequence: TGCAGTGCTCAGAGACAGTCCCTACTCCAAGAGACCCAGTACTTC. It is translated as CSAQRQSLLQETQYF.

This clonotype has a handful of counts. The chain joins TRBV29-1 to TRBJ2-5, with D tentatively TRBD1 (7 bases). The CDR3 spans 15 residues. V dropped 5 bases and J dropped 5 bases, with 21 bases sitting between them. From germline, CDR1 is SQVTM and CDR2 ANQGSEA. DNA of the CDR3: TGCAGCGTTTGGGCAGGGGGGAAAAAAGGGGAGACCCAGTACTTC. The encoded protein is CSVWAGGKKGETQYF.

The chain links TRBV6-2 or TRBV6-3 to TRBJ2-2; tentatively, D is TRBD2 (5 bases). Trimming removed 5 bases at V and 2 bases at J, with 21 bases between. CDR1 and CDR2 (germline): MNHEY, SVGEGT. The CDR3 extends over 18 amino acids. The DNA of the CDR3 is TGTGCCAGCAGTCCCCTACTAGAACGTCCAAGAAACACCGGGGAGCTGTTTTTT. It translates to CASSPLLERPRNTGELFF.

About this clonotype: The junction departs from the called germline gene at one end, perhaps through a read error. The chain uses TRBV4-2 and TRBJ2-1; 10 nucleotides align to TRBD2. Germline assignment: CDR1 LGHNA and CDR2 YNFKEQ. This CDR3 has 16 residues. CDR3 DNA: TGTGCCATCAGCCGGACTAGCGGACCACCCTACAATGAGCAGTTCTTC. Translation: CAISRTSGPPYNEQFF.

CDR3 coding DNA: TGTGCCGCTGGGGGAGCGGGCTCCTACAATGAGCAGTTCTTC. This translates into CAAGGAGSYNEQFF. The chain joins TRBV6-1 to TRBJ2-1; tentatively, D is TRBD2 (6 bases). V was shortened by 11 bases and J by 0 bases, with 14 bases between the two germline ends. Germline assignment: CDR1 MNHNS and CDR2 SASEGT. The CDR3 has 14 amino acids.

The chain uses TRBV20-1 and TRBJ2-2, with 7 bases matching TRBD1. Per the germline V gene, CDR1 is DFQATT and CDR2 is SNEGSKA (reference sequence). The length of the CDR3 is 17 residues. After removal of 2 bases from V and 2 bases from J, the junction contained 11 bases not matched to a gene. This CDR3 is CSARPPSGTENTGELFF. The CDR3, as DNA: TGCAGTGCTAGACCCCCTTCCGGGACAGAAAACACCGGGGAGCTGTTTTTT.

This clonotype was picked up a small number of times. This rearrangement joins TRBV7-2 to TRBJ2-3; 12 bases agree with TRBD2. Germline V lookup: CDR1 SGHTA, CDR2 FQGNSA. The V and J ends lost 2 bases and 2 bases, in that order; junction bases with no gene match: 5. The CDR3 has 17 amino acids. In DNA form, the CDR3 reads TGTGCCAGCAGCTTAAGACTAGCGGGAGACTACACAGATACGCAGTATTTT. This gives the protein CASSLRLAGDYTDTQYF.

This chain links TRBV9 with TRBJ2-1, with no clear D. Deletions cut 4 bases from V and 9 bases from J, with 20 bases between. Germline values: CDR1 SGDLS, CDR2 YYNGEE. The CDR3 extends over 15 amino acids. DNA of the CDR3: TGTGCCAGCAGCCCAAAGGGAACAATAGCAATTGAGCAGTTCTTC. It codes for CASSPKGTIAIEQFF.

CDR3 in DNA: TGCGCCAGCAAACTAGAGGGCGGCTACAATGAGCAGTTCTTC. Its translation: CASKLEGGYNEQFF. The chain couples TRBV5-1 to TRBJ2-1, with D perhaps matching TRBD2 (5 bases). The CDR3 loop spans 14 amino acids. Germline loops: CDR1 SGHRS, CDR2 YFSETQ. V was cut by 6 bases and J by 3 bases, with 13 bases left in between.

This clonotype was detected a few times. The chain is built from TRBV20-1 and TRBJ2-7, with D perhaps matching TRBD2 (5 bases). Per the germline V gene, CDR1 is DFQATT and CDR2 is SNEGSKA (reference sequence). Trimming pared 3 bases from V and 3 bases from J, leaving 12 bases between. This CDR3 is 13 amino acids long. CDR3 sequence reads: CSARAGNRYEQYF. CDR3 DNA: TGCAGTGCTAGGGCCGGGAACCGCTACGAGCAGTACTTC.

The chain is built from TRBV12-3 or TRBV12-4 and TRBJ1-1; 7 nucleotides line up with TRBD1. The J segment lost 4 bases and the V segment lost 10 bases, leaving 9 bases of the junction unmatched. The CDR3 contains 13 residues. In DNA, the CDR3 is TGTGCCACGGACGCAGGGGGGAGCACTGAAGCTTTCTTT. This translates into CATDAGGSTEAFF.

This chain links TRBV7-9 with TRBJ2-1; 7 bases fit TRBD2. The length of the CDR3 is 15 residues. Germline CDR1 SEHNR, CDR2 FQNEAQ (reference sequence). V lost 5 bases and J lost 0; bases outside the gene matches: 4. The DNA of the CDR3 is TGTGCCAGCAGCGTACTAGCGTACTCCTACAATGAGCAGTTCTTC. It yields the protein CASSVLAYSYNEQFF.